The entry below describes one T cell receptor (beta chain). Its antigen specificity is not known. No base-level quality is on record; no much larger clone is a single base apart. The library was generated by the immunoSEQ multiplex PCR assay. Entries here come from immuneACCESS through TCRdb and include only in-frame sequences with V and J called. Some clones fail to appear in such tables; in the studies checked, an unresolved V gene covers under half of the shortfall, and the cause of the remainder is unknown. The sample table lists about 150,000 clones, roughly 93% of them with a count of one. Together, the top ten hold 5.8% of the sample. The sample comes from a study of control samples from healthy donors and cancer patients (dated by TCRdb to about 2020). The CDR3 goes from the cysteine to the phenylalanine over 14 residues. Only the CDR3 DNA stays, 42 bases, in frame from base 1. V lost 5 bases and J lost 3 bases; the stretch between them is 13 bases long. CDR1 and CDR2, looked up from the germline V gene, are SGHRS and YFSETQ.

The sequence came from a young man in good health. The sequenced sample consisted of blood. The rearrangement joined TRBV5-1 to TRBJ2-3; the D gene identity is not certain. The DNA reads TGCGCCAGCAGTAGGGAAAGGGCGACAGATACGCAGTATTTT. This gives the protein CASSRERATDTQYF.